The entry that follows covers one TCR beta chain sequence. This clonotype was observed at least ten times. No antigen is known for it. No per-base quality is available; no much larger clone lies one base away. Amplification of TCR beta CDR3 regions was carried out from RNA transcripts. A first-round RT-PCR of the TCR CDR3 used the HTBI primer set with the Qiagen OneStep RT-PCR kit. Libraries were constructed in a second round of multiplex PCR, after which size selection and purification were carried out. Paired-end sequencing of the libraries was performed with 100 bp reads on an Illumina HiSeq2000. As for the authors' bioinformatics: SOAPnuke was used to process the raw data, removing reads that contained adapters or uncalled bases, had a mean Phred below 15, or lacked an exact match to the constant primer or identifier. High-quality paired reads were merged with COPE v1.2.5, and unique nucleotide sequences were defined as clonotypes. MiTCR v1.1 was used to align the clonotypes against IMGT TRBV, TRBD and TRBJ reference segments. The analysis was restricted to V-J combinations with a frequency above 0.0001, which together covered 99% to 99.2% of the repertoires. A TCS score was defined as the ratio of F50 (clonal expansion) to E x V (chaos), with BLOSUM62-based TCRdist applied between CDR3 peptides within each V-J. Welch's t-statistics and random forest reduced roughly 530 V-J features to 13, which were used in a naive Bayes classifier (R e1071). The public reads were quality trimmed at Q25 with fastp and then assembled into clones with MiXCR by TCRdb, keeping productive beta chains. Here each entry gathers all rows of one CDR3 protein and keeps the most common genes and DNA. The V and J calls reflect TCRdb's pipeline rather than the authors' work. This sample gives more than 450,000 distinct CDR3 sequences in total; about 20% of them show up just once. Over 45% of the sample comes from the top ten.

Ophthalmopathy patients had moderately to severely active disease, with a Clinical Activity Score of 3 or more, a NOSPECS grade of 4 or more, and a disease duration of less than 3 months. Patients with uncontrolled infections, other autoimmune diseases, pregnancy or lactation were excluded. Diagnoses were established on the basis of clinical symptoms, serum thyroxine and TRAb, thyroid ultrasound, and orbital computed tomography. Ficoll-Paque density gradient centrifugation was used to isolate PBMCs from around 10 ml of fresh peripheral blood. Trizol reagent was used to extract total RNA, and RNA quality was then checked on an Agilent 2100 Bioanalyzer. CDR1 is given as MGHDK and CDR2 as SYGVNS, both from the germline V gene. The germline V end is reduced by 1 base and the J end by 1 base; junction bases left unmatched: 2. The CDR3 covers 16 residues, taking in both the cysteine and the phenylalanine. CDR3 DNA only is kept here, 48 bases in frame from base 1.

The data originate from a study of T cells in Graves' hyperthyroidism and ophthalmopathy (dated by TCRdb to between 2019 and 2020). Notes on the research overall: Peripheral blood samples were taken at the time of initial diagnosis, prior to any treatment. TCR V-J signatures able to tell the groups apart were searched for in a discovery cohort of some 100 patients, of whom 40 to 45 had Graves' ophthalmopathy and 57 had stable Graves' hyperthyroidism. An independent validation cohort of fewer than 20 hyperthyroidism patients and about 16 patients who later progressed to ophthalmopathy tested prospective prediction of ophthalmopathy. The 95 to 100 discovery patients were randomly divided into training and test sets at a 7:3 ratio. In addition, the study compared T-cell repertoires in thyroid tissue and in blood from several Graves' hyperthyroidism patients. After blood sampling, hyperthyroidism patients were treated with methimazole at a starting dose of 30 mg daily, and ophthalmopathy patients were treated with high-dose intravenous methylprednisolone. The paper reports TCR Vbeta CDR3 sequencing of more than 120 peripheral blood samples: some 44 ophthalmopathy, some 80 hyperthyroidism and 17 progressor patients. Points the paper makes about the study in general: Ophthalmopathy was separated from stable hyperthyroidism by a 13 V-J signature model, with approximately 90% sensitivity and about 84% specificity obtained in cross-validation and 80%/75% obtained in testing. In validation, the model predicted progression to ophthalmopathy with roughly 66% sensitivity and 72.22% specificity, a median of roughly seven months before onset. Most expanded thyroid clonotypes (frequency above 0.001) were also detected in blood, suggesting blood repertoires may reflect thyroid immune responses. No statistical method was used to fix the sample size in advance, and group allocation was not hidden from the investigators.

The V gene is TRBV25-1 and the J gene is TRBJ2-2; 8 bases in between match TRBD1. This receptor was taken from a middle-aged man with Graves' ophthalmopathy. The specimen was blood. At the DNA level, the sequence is TGTGCCAGCAGTGAATCGGGGACAGGGAACACCGGGGAGCTGTTTTTT. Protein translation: CASSESGTGNTGELFF.